This TCR beta chain was recovered during a study of T-cell reconstitution after alpha-beta-depleted transplantation in children. Notes on the study in general: After transplant, at about two months, alpha-beta T cells were reportedly derived from several hundred expanded graft clones.

The library targeted TCRbeta and was prepared with unique molecular identifiers. TCRdb reanalysed the PCR reads using MiXCR and keeps one entry per CDR3 protein. The sample carries hundreds of thousands of distinct CDR3 sequences, less than 15% recorded once. This clonotype was seen repeatedly, ten times or more. Antigen specificity is unknown. CDR1 and CDR2 (germline): ENHRY, SYGVKD. The CDR3 contains 13 residues. The germline V and J ends were trimmed by 10 bases and 4 bases, with 16 bases remaining between them. The chain combines TRBV10-3 with TRBJ1-2, with no clear D. Specimen: PBMCs, collected before TCRalphabeta/CD19-depleted stem cell transplant. This clonotype originated in a girl aged 2 to 10 with congenital amegakaryocytic thrombocytopenia, due to receive a stem cell transplant. The CDR3 is CATSSDPAYGYTF. The CDR3 region has the DNA TGTGCCACCTCTAGCGACCCGGCCTATGGCTACACCTTC.